This is a list of T cell receptor beta chains from one sample in a study of blood T cell repertoires in COVID-19. Profiling relied on immunoSEQ multiplex PCR, and the TCRdb table lists in-frame clones only, not all of them. The table records 150,000 to 200,000 clones, roughly 85% of them present only once. Sequencing used peripheral blood. These receptors were obtained from a human donor with active or convalescent COVID-19. The donor label of this sample is uncertain. Each CDR3 is given with its conserved first and last residue. The order of the fields is J gene, clone size, D gene, V gene, CDR3 protein, CDR3 DNA. D genes are given only for firm matches. Clone size is shown for a subset of rows, as once, few, many or a class of expanded clone.

j_gene: TRBJ2-7; abundance: NA; d_gene: TRBD2; v_gene: TRBV11-2; CDR3aa: CASSLGAREVYEQYF; CDR3nt: TGTGCCAGCAGCTTAGGAGCGCGGGAGGTTTACGAGCAGTACTTC
j_gene: TRBJ1-2; abundance: NA; d_gene: NA; v_gene: TRBV4-1; CDR3aa: CASSQDSLGYTF; CDR3nt: TGCGCCAGCAGCCAAGATTCCCTTGGCTACACCTTC
j_gene: TRBJ1-6; abundance: NA; d_gene: NA; v_gene: TRBV5-4; CDR3aa: CASSDSSYNSPLHF; CDR3nt: TGTGCCAGCAGTGACAGCTCCTATAATTCACCCCTCCACTTT
j_gene: TRBJ2-1; abundance: NA; d_gene: NA; v_gene: TRBV3-1/TRBV3-2; CDR3aa: CASSQQFLPYNEQFF; CDR3nt: TGTGCCAGCAGCCAACAGTTCCTCCCGTACAATGAGCAGTTCTTC
j_gene: TRBJ1-2; abundance: NA; d_gene: NA; v_gene: TRBV4-2; CDR3aa: CASSQDRGLNYGYTF; CDR3nt: TGTGCCAGCAGCCAAGACAGAGGCCTTAACTATGGCTACACCTTC
j_gene: TRBJ2-5; abundance: NA; d_gene: NA; v_gene: TRBV29-1; CDR3aa: CSALETQYF; CDR3nt: TGCAGCGCTCTAGAGACCCAGTACTTC
j_gene: TRBJ1-6; abundance: NA; d_gene: NA; v_gene: TRBV2; CDR3aa: CASSGGGRGSPLHF; CDR3nt: TGTGCCAGCAGCGGGGGGGGCAGGGGCTCACCCCTCCACTTT
j_gene: TRBJ1-4; abundance: NA; d_gene: TRBD1; v_gene: TRBV5-1; CDR3aa: CASSWTGGITNEKLFF; CDR3nt: TGCGCCAGCAGCTGGACAGGGGGCATAACTAATGAAAAACTGTTTTTT
j_gene: TRBJ2-3; abundance: NA; d_gene: TRBD2; v_gene: TRBV19; CDR3aa: CASSIGESGASGRARDTQYF; CDR3nt: TGTGCCAGTAGTATTGGCGAAAGTGGGGCTAGCGGGAGGGCCCGGGATACGCAGTATTTT
j_gene: TRBJ1-1; abundance: NA; d_gene: NA; v_gene: TRBV19; CDR3aa: CASSSDGGSAFF; CDR3nt: TGTGCCAGTAGTTCCGACGGAGGGTCGGCTTTCTTT
j_gene: TRBJ1-5; abundance: NA; d_gene: TRBD1; v_gene: TRBV11-3; CDR3aa: CASSLEHGQGVDQPQHF; CDR3nt: TGTGCCAGCAGCTTAGAGCATGGACAGGGGGTGGATCAGCCCCAGCATTTT
j_gene: TRBJ2-2; abundance: NA; d_gene: NA; v_gene: TRBV4-1; CDR3aa: CASSQESVTTNTGELFF; CDR3nt: TGCGCCAGCAGCCAAGAAAGTGTGACAACGAACACCGGGGAGCTGTTTTTT
j_gene: TRBJ1-2; abundance: NA; d_gene: TRBD1; v_gene: TRBV5-6; CDR3aa: CASSRDSNYGYTF; CDR3nt: TGTGCCAGCAGCCGGGACAGCAACTATGGCTACACCTTC
j_gene: TRBJ1-2; abundance: once; d_gene: TRBD1; v_gene: TRBV28; CDR3aa: CASRSPLDRGLLNYGYTF; CDR3nt: TGTGCCAGCAGATCCCCCCTGGACAGGGGGCTTTTGAACTATGGCTACACCTTC
j_gene: TRBJ1-1; abundance: NA; d_gene: TRBD1; v_gene: TRBV2; CDR3aa: CASGTGRENTEAFF; CDR3nt: TGTGCCAGTGGGACAGGAAGAGAGAACACTGAAGCTTTCTTT
j_gene: TRBJ2-3; abundance: NA; d_gene: TRBD2; v_gene: TRBV6-1; CDR3aa: CASSEESFVRRGGRYKSDTQYF; CDR3nt: TGTGCCAGCAGTGAAGAGTCTTTTGTGAGGCGGGGGGGCCGGTACAAGTCCGATACGCAGTATTTT
j_gene: TRBJ1-5; abundance: NA; d_gene: TRBD1; v_gene: TRBV19; CDR3aa: CASSIGQGVPQHF; CDR3nt: TGTGCCAGTAGTATAGGACAGGGTGTGCCCCAGCATTTT
j_gene: TRBJ2-3; abundance: NA; d_gene: NA; v_gene: TRBV2; CDR3aa: CASSESLPDTQYF; CDR3nt: TGTGCCAGCAGTGAGAGCCTCCCAGATACGCAGTATTTT
j_gene: TRBJ1-2; abundance: NA; d_gene: NA; v_gene: TRBV15; CDR3aa: CATSRDQGRGYTF; CDR3nt: TGTGCCACCAGCAGAGATCAGGGTAGAGGCTACACCTTC
j_gene: TRBJ2-1; abundance: NA; d_gene: TRBD2; v_gene: TRBV7-3; CDR3aa: CASSPGAGGNNEQFF; CDR3nt: TGTGCCAGCAGCCCGGGAGCGGGAGGGAACAATGAGCAGTTCTTC
j_gene: TRBJ1-5; abundance: NA; d_gene: NA; v_gene: TRBV10-3; CDR3aa: CAISPGTESNQPQHF; CDR3nt: TGTGCCATCAGCCCCGGGACTGAAAGCAATCAGCCCCAGCATTTT
j_gene: TRBJ2-5; abundance: NA; d_gene: TRBD1; v_gene: TRBV19; CDR3aa: CASRPARDRGSGETQYF; CDR3nt: TGTGCCAGTAGGCCAGCGAGGGACAGAGGGAGTGGAGAGACCCAGTACTTC
j_gene: TRBJ1-1; abundance: NA; d_gene: NA; v_gene: TRBV30; CDR3aa: CAWSVPGGAEAFF; CDR3nt: TGTGCCTGGAGTGTACCCGGAGGAGCTGAAGCTTTCTTT
j_gene: TRBJ2-2; abundance: few; d_gene: NA; v_gene: TRBV19; CDR3aa: CASHIRGDIYGELFF; CDR3nt: TGTGCCAGTCATATCCGGGGGGACATATACGGGGAGCTGTTTTTT
j_gene: TRBJ2-7; abundance: NA; d_gene: TRBD2; v_gene: TRBV18; CDR3aa: CASSPLSGSASYEQYF; CDR3nt: TGTGCCAGCTCACCCCTGAGCGGGAGCGCATCCTACGAGCAGTACTTC
j_gene: TRBJ2-7; abundance: NA; d_gene: NA; v_gene: TRBV7-2; CDR3aa: CASSLVAHSSYEQYF; CDR3nt: TGTGCCAGCAGCTTAGTCGCGCATAGCTCCTACGAGCAGTACTTC
j_gene: TRBJ2-3; abundance: NA; d_gene: NA; v_gene: TRBV14; CDR3aa: CASSQGIWTGGADTQYF; CDR3nt: TGTGCCAGCAGCCAAGGGATCTGGACTGGAGGGGCAGATACGCAGTATTTT
j_gene: TRBJ2-7; abundance: NA; d_gene: TRBD1; v_gene: TRBV7-2; CDR3aa: CASSLVRGLGEQYF; CDR3nt: TGTGCCAGCAGCTTAGTCAGGGGGCTAGGGGAGCAGTACTTC
j_gene: TRBJ1-6; abundance: NA; d_gene: TRBD1; v_gene: TRBV12-5; CDR3aa: CASEAGQGNNSPLHF; CDR3nt: TGTGCTAGTGAGGCGGGACAGGGTAATAATTCACCCCTCCACTTT
j_gene: TRBJ2-2; abundance: NA; d_gene: NA; v_gene: TRBV2; CDR3aa: CASTREIPTGELFF; CDR3nt: TGTGCCAGCACTCGAGAAATTCCCACCGGGGAGCTGTTTTTT
j_gene: TRBJ1-3; abundance: NA; d_gene: TRBD1; v_gene: TRBV28; CDR3aa: CASSFAGGTGNTIYF; CDR3nt: TGTGCCAGCAGTTTCGCAGGGGGAACTGGAAACACCATATATTTT
j_gene: TRBJ2-7; abundance: NA; d_gene: NA; v_gene: TRBV6-2/TRBV6-3; CDR3aa: CASSYSSGTSYEQYF; CDR3nt: TGTGCCAGCAGTTACTCTAGCGGTACGTCCTACGAGCAGTACTTC
j_gene: TRBJ2-7; abundance: few; d_gene: NA; v_gene: TRBV6-6; CDR3aa: CASSTSYEQYF; CDR3nt: TGTGCCAGCAGCACATCCTACGAGCAGTACTTC
j_gene: TRBJ2-1; abundance: NA; d_gene: TRBD1; v_gene: TRBV7-7; CDR3aa: CASSSDRGQSHFSEQFF; CDR3nt: TGTGCCAGCAGCTCAGACAGGGGGCAATCACATTTCAGTGAGCAGTTCTTC
j_gene: TRBJ2-5; abundance: NA; d_gene: TRBD2; v_gene: TRBV7-7; CDR3aa: CASSSGRGRVTWTQYF; CDR3nt: TGTGCTAGCAGCTCCGGACGCGGGAGGGTCACTTGGACCCAGTACTTC
j_gene: TRBJ1-2; abundance: NA; d_gene: TRBD1; v_gene: TRBV25-1; CDR3aa: CASSTLTGTGWSLGGYTF; CDR3nt: TGTGCCAGCAGTACTCTCACCGGGACAGGGTGGTCCCTTGGAGGCTACACCTTC
j_gene: TRBJ2-3; abundance: NA; d_gene: NA; v_gene: TRBV7-8; CDR3aa: CASSPLVLAQRGTDTQYF; CDR3nt: TGTGCCAGCAGCCCCCTGGTGTTAGCCCAAAGAGGTACAGATACGCAGTATTTT
j_gene: TRBJ2-1; abundance: NA; d_gene: NA; v_gene: TRBV19; CDR3aa: CASTTGYYNEQFF; CDR3nt: TGTGCCAGTACCACCGGGTACTACAATGAGCAGTTCTTC
j_gene: TRBJ2-1; abundance: NA; d_gene: NA; v_gene: TRBV5-1; CDR3aa: CASSLVGGNEQFF; CDR3nt: TGCGCCAGCAGCTTGGTAGGGGGCAATGAGCAGTTCTTC
j_gene: TRBJ2-3; abundance: NA; d_gene: TRBD2; v_gene: TRBV5-1; CDR3aa: CARVIPGLAGHCTDTQYF; CDR3nt: TGCGCCAGGGTGATACCGGGACTAGCGGGCCACTGCACAGATACGCAGTATTTT
j_gene: TRBJ1-4; abundance: NA; d_gene: NA; v_gene: TRBV29-1; CDR3aa: CSATGKNNEKLFF; CDR3nt: TGCAGCGCTACAGGGAAGAACAATGAAAAACTGTTTTTT
j_gene: TRBJ2-5; abundance: NA; d_gene: NA; v_gene: TRBV11-3; CDR3aa: CASSLGRVPGRVEETQYF; CDR3nt: TGTGCCAGCAGCTTAGGCAGGGTGCCAGGGCGCGTCGAAGAGACCCAGTACTTC
j_gene: TRBJ2-7; abundance: once; d_gene: NA; v_gene: TRBV1; CDR3aa: CTSSPRQGSQLSYEQYF; CDR3nt: TGCACCAGCAGCCCTCGTCAGGGATCCCAGCTATCCTACGAGCAGTACTTC
j_gene: TRBJ2-5; abundance: NA; d_gene: NA; v_gene: TRBV4-2; CDR3aa: CASSQDLGRETQYF; CDR3nt: TGTGCCAGCAGCCAAGATTTAGGGAGGGAGACCCAGTACTTC
j_gene: TRBJ2-5; abundance: few; d_gene: TRBD2; v_gene: TRBV9; CDR3aa: CASSVGVGGNQETQYF; CDR3nt: TGTGCCAGCAGCGTAGGGGTCGGGGGGAACCAAGAGACCCAGTACTTC
j_gene: TRBJ2-7; abundance: NA; d_gene: TRBD2; v_gene: TRBV5-4; CDR3aa: CASSLASGGLGGEQYF; CDR3nt: TGTGCCAGCAGCTTGGCAAGCGGGGGCCTCGGGGGAGAGCAGTACTTC
j_gene: TRBJ2-5; abundance: NA; d_gene: NA; v_gene: TRBV20-1; CDR3aa: CSASGAGVLDETQYF; CDR3nt: TGCAGTGCTAGTGGGGCCGGGGTTTTAGACGAGACCCAGTACTTC
j_gene: TRBJ1-5; abundance: NA; d_gene: TRBD1; v_gene: TRBV4-2; CDR3aa: CASSQDPDRDQPQHF; CDR3nt: TGTGCCAGCAGCCAAGATCCAGACAGGGACCAGCCCCAGCATTTT
j_gene: TRBJ2-5; abundance: NA; d_gene: TRBD1; v_gene: TRBV4-1; CDR3aa: CASSHPLAQGARETQYF; CDR3nt: TGCGCCAGCAGCCACCCCCTCGCGCAGGGGGCGAGAGAGACCCAGTACTTC
j_gene: TRBJ1-4; abundance: NA; d_gene: NA; v_gene: TRBV5-4; CDR3aa: CASSALTGNEKLFF; CDR3nt: TGTGCCAGCAGCGCCCTGACGGGTAATGAAAAACTGTTTTTT
j_gene: TRBJ2-5; abundance: NA; d_gene: TRBD1; v_gene: TRBV28; CDR3aa: CASSSPWTGRQETQYF; CDR3nt: TGTGCCAGCAGTTCACCCTGGACAGGGCGGCAAGAGACCCAGTACTTC
j_gene: TRBJ2-7; abundance: NA; d_gene: NA; v_gene: TRBV6-2/TRBV6-3; CDR3aa: CASSSSYRVIDEQYF; CDR3nt: TGTGCCAGCAGTTCGTCTTACAGGGTAATCGACGAGCAGTACTTC
j_gene: TRBJ1-2; abundance: NA; d_gene: TRBD1; v_gene: TRBV28; CDR3aa: CASSLGTGNGYTF; CDR3nt: TGTGCCAGCAGTTTAGGGACAGGGAATGGCTACACCTTC
j_gene: TRBJ2-2; abundance: NA; d_gene: TRBD1; v_gene: TRBV6-5; CDR3aa: CAGRTGANTGELFF; CDR3nt: TGTGCCGGAAGGACAGGTGCGAACACCGGGGAGCTGTTTTTT
j_gene: TRBJ2-3; abundance: few; d_gene: NA; v_gene: TRBV2; CDR3aa: CASSEGGRGTQYF; CDR3nt: TGTGCCAGCAGTGAAGGTGGTAGGGGTACGCAGTATTTT
j_gene: TRBJ2-3; abundance: NA; d_gene: NA; v_gene: TRBV7-2; CDR3aa: CASSSRDTQYF; CDR3nt: TGTGCCAGCAGTTCCCGTGATACGCAGTATTTT
j_gene: TRBJ2-7; abundance: NA; d_gene: NA; v_gene: TRBV6-5; CDR3aa: CASGEGGPSYEQYF; CDR3nt: TGTGCCAGCGGGGAGGGGGGCCCTTCCTACGAGCAGTACTTC
j_gene: TRBJ2-7; abundance: NA; d_gene: TRBD1; v_gene: TRBV5-1; CDR3aa: CASSSRVAGGAHFYEQYF; CDR3nt: TGCGCCAGCAGCTCTAGGGTAGCAGGGGGAGCGCATTTCTACGAGCAGTACTTC
j_gene: TRBJ2-1; abundance: NA; d_gene: TRBD2; v_gene: TRBV3-1/TRBV3-2; CDR3aa: CASSPLAGGPNEQFF; CDR3nt: TGTGCCAGCAGCCCATTAGCGGGAGGGCCGAATGAGCAGTTCTTC
j_gene: TRBJ2-1; abundance: NA; d_gene: TRBD1; v_gene: TRBV10-1; CDR3aa: CASSETGQGRDEQFF; CDR3nt: TGCGCCAGCAGTGAGACGGGACAGGGGAGAGATGAGCAGTTCTTC